The rows below give T cell receptor beta chains drawn from one sample of a study of blood T cell repertoires in COVID-19. TCRdb's table, derived via immunoSEQ multiplex PCR, lists solely in-frame clones and lacks some. The table shows about 120,000 clones, with approximately 81% occurring only once. Sequenced: peripheral blood. The receptors originated from a woman aged 80 or over with acute or convalescent COVID-19. Each CDR3 is given with its conserved first and last residue. D genes are given only for firm matches. The size entry is marked missing in some rows and otherwise reads once, few, many or a size class.

V: TRBV6-5
D: TRBD2
J: TRBJ2-3
size: -
DNA: TGTGCCAGCGGGGCTAGCGGGAGTATAGGTACGCAGTATTTT
CDR3: CASGASGSIGTQYF

V: TRBV7-9
D: -
J: TRBJ1-6
size: -
DNA: TGTGCCAGCAGCTTAGATTTCGGGCAGGGGAATTCACCCCTCCACTTT
CDR3: CASSLDFGQGNSPLHF

V: TRBV18
D: TRBD2
J: TRBJ2-1
size: -
DNA: TGTGCCAACTCACCTTTAGCTAGCGGGAGTCAAAATGAGCAGTTCTTC
CDR3: CANSPLASGSQNEQFF

V: TRBV4-2
D: TRBD2
J: TRBJ2-2
size: -
DNA: TGTGCCAGCAGCCAAGTAGCGGGAGGGCAATACACCGGGGAGCTGTTTTTT
CDR3: CASSQVAGGQYTGELFF

V: TRBV10-3
D: TRBD1
J: TRBJ1-4
size: few
DNA: TGTGCCATCAGTCTTGACAGGGGAGGTGAAAAACTGTTTTTT
CDR3: CAISLDRGGEKLFF

V: TRBV28
D: TRBD1
J: TRBJ2-7
size: few
DNA: TGTGCCAGCAGTTTATCGGCGGGGACAGGGGGGTCCTACGAGCAGTACTTC
CDR3: CASSLSAGTGGSYEQYF

V: TRBV2
D: TRBD1
J: TRBJ1-6
size: once
DNA: TGTGCCAGCAGTTCCTCCGGGACAGTGAATTCACCCCTCCACTTT
CDR3: CASSSSGTVNSPLHF

V: TRBV30
D: TRBD2
J: TRBJ2-1
size: -
DNA: TGTGCCTGGAGAGCGGGGGGGCCGGTTAATGAGCAGTTCTTC
CDR3: CAWRAGGPVNEQFF

V: TRBV19
D: TRBD1
J: TRBJ1-5
size: -
DNA: TGTGCCAGTAGTATGCAGACAGGGATTTGGAGCAATCAGCCCCAGCATTTT
CDR3: CASSMQTGIWSNQPQHF

V: TRBV28
D: TRBD1
J: TRBJ1-2
size: -
DNA: TGTGCCAGCAGTTTAAGGGCAGGGGGCTTACCCTATGGCTACACCTTC
CDR3: CASSLRAGGLPYGYTF

V: TRBV21-1
D: -
J: TRBJ1-1
size: -
DNA: TGTGCCAGCAGCAATGTCAGTTCGGGGTTTGGGGAAAACACTGAAGCTTTCTTT
CDR3: CASSNVSSGFGENTEAFF

V: TRBV7-2
D: TRBD1
J: TRBJ2-7
size: -
DNA: TGTGCCAGCACCCTAAGGACAGGGGACTACGAGCAGTACTTC
CDR3: CASTLRTGDYEQYF

V: TRBV20-1
D: TRBD1
J: TRBJ1-5
size: -
DNA: TGCAGTGCTAGTAAACAGGGGGTAAATCAGCCCCAGCATTTT
CDR3: CSASKQGVNQPQHF

V: TRBV7-2
D: TRBD2
J: TRBJ2-1
size: once
DNA: TGTGCCAGCTCATCTAGCGGTACCTCCTACAATGAGCAGTTCTTC
CDR3: CASSSSGTSYNEQFF

V: TRBV6-6
D: -
J: TRBJ1-6
size: -
DNA: TGTGCCAGCAAAGAACAGGTGGCTTCACCCCTCCACTTT
CDR3: CASKEQVASPLHF

V: TRBV5-1
D: TRBD2
J: TRBJ2-6
size: -
DNA: TGCGCCAGCAGCTTGAAGCGGGGGGATCCCTACTCTGGGGCCAACGTCCTGACTTTC
CDR3: CASSLKRGDPYSGANVLTF

V: TRBV7-2
D: TRBD1
J: TRBJ1-2
size: once
DNA: TGTGCCAGCAGCTTAGGGTCAGGGGGCCGATATGGCTACACCTTC
CDR3: CASSLGSGGRYGYTF

V: TRBV29-1
D: TRBD1
J: TRBJ1-5
size: once
DNA: TGCAGCGTCGGACAGGGGAGGGGACAGCCCCAGCATTTT
CDR3: CSVGQGRGQPQHF